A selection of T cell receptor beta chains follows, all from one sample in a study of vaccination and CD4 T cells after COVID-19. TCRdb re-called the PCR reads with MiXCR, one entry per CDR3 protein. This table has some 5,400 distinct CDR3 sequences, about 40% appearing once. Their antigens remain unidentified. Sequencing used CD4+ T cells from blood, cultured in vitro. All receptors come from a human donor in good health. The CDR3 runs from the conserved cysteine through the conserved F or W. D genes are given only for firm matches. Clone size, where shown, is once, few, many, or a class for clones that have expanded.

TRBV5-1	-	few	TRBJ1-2	TGCGCCAGCAGCTTGGATACAGCCAACTATGGCTACACCTTC	CASSLDTANYGYTF
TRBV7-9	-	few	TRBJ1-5	TGTGCCAGCAGCAGGGCCAGGCAAGGGATGGAGAGCAATCAGCCCCAGCATTTT	CASSRARQGMESNQPQHF
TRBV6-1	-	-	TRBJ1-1	TGTGCCAGCAGCCGTGGGCTCACTGAAGCTTTCTTT	CASSRGLTEAFF
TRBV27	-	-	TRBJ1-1	TGTGCCAGCAGCCCCGGTGCCGTTCTTGAGGTGAACACTGAAGCTTTCTTT	CASSPGAVLEVNTEAFF
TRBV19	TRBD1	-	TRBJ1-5	TGTGCCAGTAGTACCTCGGACAGGGGGGATAATCAGCCCCAGCATTTT	CASSTSDRGDNQPQHF
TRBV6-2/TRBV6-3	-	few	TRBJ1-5	TGTGCCAGCAGTTACGGGGGGGACAATCAGCCCCAGCATTTT	CASSYGGDNQPQHF
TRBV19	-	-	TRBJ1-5	TGTGCCAGTAGTACGACAAGGGGCAATCAGCCCCAGCATTTT	CASSTTRGNQPQHF
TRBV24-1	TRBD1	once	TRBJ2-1	TGTGCCACCAGTGATAGGCGGACAGGGTCCAATGAGCAGTTCTTC	CATSDRRTGSNEQFF
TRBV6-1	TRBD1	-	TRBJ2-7	TGTGCCAGCAGGGGGACAGTGACCTACGAGCAGTACTTC	CASRGTVTYEQYF
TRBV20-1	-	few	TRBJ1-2	TGCAGTGCCAGGGATCACATCTATGGCTACACCTTC	CSARDHIYGYTF
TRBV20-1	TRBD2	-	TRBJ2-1	TGCAGTGCTAGGGTCTTAGCGGGGGGGAGCAATGAGCAGTTCTTC	CSARVLAGGSNEQFF